One and the same sample provided the 9 T cell receptor beta chains below, sequenced in a study of T-cell memory formation after mild COVID-19. TCRdb used MiXCR to reprocess the 5' RACE reads, holding one entry per CDR3 protein. The sample has just under 150,000 distinct CDR3 sequences; around 5.8% are singletons. The sequenced sample consisted of PBMCs or a T cell subset sorted from them (not recorded which). These receptors were collected from an adult woman who had mild COVID-19 (a few samples of this study predate the infection). Cell type and time point are not known.

This clonotype came up many times. This chain joins TRBV7-2 and TRBJ2-1; 8 nucleotides line up with TRBD2. Germline-derived CDR1 and CDR2 are SGHTA and FQGNSA. The CDR3 consists of 15 residues. Trimming cost V 3 bases and J 5 bases; bases outside gene matches: 6. CDR3 DNA sequence: TGTGCCAGCAGCTTCGGGCTAGCGGGTAACAATGAGCAGTTCTTC. Translating gives CASSFGLAGNNEQFF.

This clonotype was seen at least ten times. V gene TRBV9 combines with J gene TRBJ2-1; 8 nucleotides line up with TRBD2. Germline-derived CDR1 and CDR2 are SGDLS and YYNGEE. CDR3 length: 13 residues. With V trimmed by 4 bases and J by 9 bases, 6 bases remained unmatched. CDR3 sequence (DNA): TGTGCCAGCAGCTCCATAGCGGGGTCTGAGCAGTTCTTC. Amino acid sequence: CASSSIAGSEQFF.

This clonotype was counted ten times or more. This rearrangement joins TRBV7-6 to TRBJ1-1, with D unresolved. The V end was cut by 1 base, the J end by 0 bases, with 12 bases between. Germline V gives CDR1 SGHVS, CDR2 FNYEAQ. This CDR3 is built from 16 residues. This CDR3 reads CASSLGTGRVNTEAFF. The CDR3 DNA reads TGTGCCAGCAGCTTAGGAACGGGCAGAGTGAACACTGAAGCTTTCTTT.

The chain employs TRBV11-2 and TRBJ2-5; D ambiguous. CDR3 length equals 16 residues. CDR1 and CDR2 from the germline V gene are SGHAT and FQNNGV. The V end was cut by 5 bases, the J end by 2 bases, with 18 bases between. CDR3 bases: TGTGCCAGCAGCCGAATGACCGCGGCACAGCAAGAGACCCAGTACTTC. Amino acid sequence: CASSRMTAAQQETQYF.

This clonotype was picked up many times. The rearrangement uses TRBV25-1 and TRBJ2-7, with 10 bases aligning to TRBD1. This CDR3 contains 13 residues. Looked up from germline, CDR1 is MGHDK and CDR2 is SYGVNS. The junction had 7 bases not matched to a gene; V was cut back by 10 bases and J by 4 bases. The CDR3, as DNA: TGTGCCACCAGACAGGGGGCGTCGTACGAGCAGTACTTC. This encodes CATRQGASYEQYF.

This clonotype turned up a few times. The gene calls are TRBV7-9 and TRBJ1-3, with a possible D match to TRBD1 (5 bases). V gave up 2 bases and J gave up 8 bases, with 22 bases separating them. Germline CDR1 reads SEHNR; CDR2 reads FQNEAQ (reference sequence). This CDR3 contains 17 residues. The CDR3 DNA reads as TGTGCCAGCAGCTTACGGGACGGGGGACGATTACGATACACCATATATTTT. The encoded protein is CASSLRDGGRLRYTIYF. Looking up the rest from reference TRBV7-9 and TRBJ1-3 gives the full variable domain: DTGVSQNPRHKITKRGQNVTFRCDPISEHNRLYWYRQTLGQGPEFLTYFQNEAQLEKSRLLSDRFSAERPKGSFSTLEIQRTEQGDSAMYLCASSLRDGGRLRYTIYFGEGSWLTVV.

The chain recombines TRBV7-2 with TRBJ1-4; D may be TRBD1 (5 bases). V gave up 8 bases and J gave up 5 bases, with 21 bases separating them. This CDR3 is 16 amino acids long. Germline loops: CDR1 SGHTA, CDR2 FQGNSA. Here the CDR3 DNA reads TGTGCCAGCTCCGAAATGGCTCCCCGGGGGAATGAAAAACTGTTTTTT. It is translated as CASSEMAPRGNEKLFF.

The chain uses TRBV20-1 and TRBJ1-5, with TRBD1 identical over 7 bases. There are 14 residues in the CDR3. Germline CDR1 and CDR2: DFQATT and SNEGSKA (reference sequence). V was clipped by 5 bases and J by 1 base; unmatched bases: 5. CDR3 nucleotide sequence: TGCAGTGCTTCGGGACAGAGAAGCAATCAGCCCCAGCATTTT. Translated: CSASGQRSNQPQHF.

The table lists this clonotype with many counts. CDR3 residues: CASSPGRSTEQYF. For the CDR3, the DNA is TGTGCCAGCAGTCCGGGTCGATCCACCGAGCAGTACTTC. The chain recombines TRBV12-3 or TRBV12-4 with TRBJ2-7; D unclear. V was cut by 5 bases and J by 6 bases, with 14 bases left in between. The CDR3 is 13 residues long.